This T cell receptor (beta chain) was recorded in a study of T cells after posttransplantation cyclophosphamide. There are many counts of this clone. Its antigen remains unidentified. At one end, the junction sequence differs from germline, possibly due to a read error. General study points: Recipient CMV seropositivity and CMV reactivation strongly tracked TRB clonality. TRB overlap between skin or GI tissue T cells and blood was limited. Donor-recipient repertoire similarity was low at 1-2 months, rising over year one.

A marrow graft followed busulfan-fludarabine conditioning, with cyclophosphamide on days +3 and +4. Clones were read by immunoSEQ multiplex PCR, and TCRdb kept only the in-frame ones, dropping some. The sample is made up of some 10,000 clones, none counted only once. CDR1 and CDR2 from the germline V gene are SSHAT and FNYEAQ (reference sequence). This CDR3 has 13 amino acids. The genes are TRBV7-7 and TRBJ2-7, with 9 positions matching TRBD1. Sequenced material: PBMCs, taken after allogeneic stem cell transplant with posttransplant cyclophosphamide. The TCR originated in a female patient aged 40-50 years who received an allogeneic stem cell transplant from a related donor, was CMV-positive, and had no GVHD. The T cells may come from the graft donor. CDR3 nucleotide sequence: TGTGCTAGCAGCTCGGACAGGGGAGGCGAGCAGTACTTC. Translation: CASSSDRGGEQYF.